This T cell receptor (beta chain) was recorded in a study of a mutant IDH1 vaccine in newly diagnosed glioma. About this clone: Antigen: not known.

Time point given: week 35, safety follow-up. What each vaccine dose contained was 300 ug of mutant IDH1 20-mer peptide, accompanied by topical imiquimod. Trimming stripped 0 bases from V and 4 bases from J, with 10 bases between. Germline V gene data show CDR1 as LNHNV and CDR2 as YYDKDF (reference sequence). The CDR3 extends over 15 amino acids. This table comes from immunoSEQ multiplex PCR, and its TCRdb copy is limited to in-frame clones, with some not included. In the table there are some 60,000 clones, 85% to 90% of which are singletons. The V gene is TRBV15, the J gene TRBJ1-3; the D gene is possibly TRBD1 (5 bases). The sample in question was PBMCs, obtained from a glioma patient whose treatment included an IDH1 peptide vaccine. The TCR comes from a man aged 40-55 years with glioma. The chain's CDR3 is CATSRDRDPGNTIYF. CDR3 bases: TGTGCCACCAGCAGAGATCGGGACCCGGGAAACACCATATATTTT.